One and the same sample provided the 29 T cell receptor beta chains below, sequenced in a study of T-cell memory formation after mild COVID-19. A single record per CDR3 protein comes from TCRdb applying MiXCR to the 5' RACE reads. The sample has just over 350,000 distinct CDR3 sequences; approximately 15% are singletons. The sequencing input was PBMCs or a T cell subset sorted from them (not recorded which). The receptors derive from a man between 18 and 35 years old who had mild COVID-19 (a few samples of this study predate the infection). Cell type and time point are not known.

J is TRBJ2-1 and V is TRBV30, with D uncertain. Germline V gene data show CDR1 as GTSNPN and CDR2 as SVGIG (reference sequence). The CDR3 covers 16 residues. V shed 6 bases and J shed 6 bases, with 24 bases lying between them. The CDR3 DNA reads as TGTGCCTGCTTTGCTCTGGTGCACTACCGGTCCAATGAGCAGTTCTTC. Protein product: CACFALVHYRSNEQFF. The complete variable domain, with remaining parts taken from reference TRBV30 and TRBJ2-1, reads SQTIHQWPATLVQPVGSPLSLECTVEGTSNPNLYWYRQAAGRGLQLLFYSVGIGQISSEVPQNLSASRPQDRQFILSSKKLLLSDSGFYLCACFALVHYRSNEQFFGPGTRLTVL.

This clonotype was seen ten or more times. This chain connects TRBV6-2 or TRBV6-3 to TRBJ2-7; 7 positions agree with TRBD1. The length of the CDR3 is 14 residues. Per the germline V gene, CDR1 is MNHEY and CDR2 is SVGEGT. V lost 8 bases to trimming and J lost 5 bases; unmatched junction nucleotides: 12. The chain's CDR3 is CASCDRVLIDEQYF. The DNA for the CDR3 is TGTGCCAGCTGTGACAGGGTACTAATCGACGAGCAGTACTTC.

The sample holds a few counts of this clonotype. The chain is built from TRBV18 and TRBJ1-2, with TRBD1 as a possible D gene (6 bases). Trimming took 3 bases from V and 5 from J, leaving 10 bases between them. Germline assignment: CDR1 KGHSH and CDR2 LQKENI. The CDR3 is 13 amino acids. As DNA, the CDR3 is TGTGCCAGCTCACCCGGACAGCATTATGGCTACACCTTC. Protein product: CASSPGQHYGYTF.

This clonotype has just a few counts. The chain employs TRBV20-1 and TRBJ2-1; no clear D. The CDR3 length is 17 residues. Trimming took off 0 bases at V and 0 bases at J, with 15 bases between the two ends. Germline assignment: CDR1 DFQATT and CDR2 SNEGSKA (reference sequence). CDR3: CSARDIEDALSYNEQFF. The CDR3 DNA reads as TGCAGTGCTAGAGATATAGAGGACGCCCTCTCCTACAATGAGCAGTTCTTC.

This chain links TRBV13 with TRBJ2-1, with 9 bases lining up with TRBD2. Germline CDR1 and CDR2: PRHDT and FYEKMQ (reference sequence). After removal of 5 bases from V and 5 bases from J, the junction contained 7 bases not matched to a gene. The CDR3 sequence is 15 residues long. Here the CDR3 reads CASSRPSGDDNEQFF. In DNA, the CDR3 is TGTGCCAGCAGCCGACCTAGCGGGGATGACAATGAGCAGTTCTTC.

A few counts support this clonotype. The rearrangement joins TRBV5-1 to TRBJ2-7, with D maybe TRBD1 (6 bases). Germline V CDR1 and CDR2: SGHRS, YFSETQ. Trimming left V 0 bases short and J 7 bases short, with 11 bases between. CDR3 length: 13 amino acids. The CDR3 region has the DNA TGCGCCAGCAGCTTGGCCACAGGGTGGGAGCAGTACGTC. It encodes CASSLATGWEQYV.

There are a few counts of this clonotype. The V gene is TRBV6-1, the J gene TRBJ2-3, with 7 nucleotides matching TRBD1. The CDR3 consists of 15 residues. V lost 6 bases and J lost 2; bases outside the gene matches: 8. The germline gives CDR1 MNHNS, CDR2 SASEGT. CDR3 residues: CASRTGLGDTDTQYF. The CDR3 DNA reads as TGTGCCAGCAGGACAGGGTTGGGGGACACAGATACGCAGTATTTT.

This chain uses TRBV19 with TRBJ1-1, with D unclear. CDR3 length equals 13 residues. Germline-derived CDR1 and CDR2 are LNHDA and SQIVND (reference sequence). Trimming took 3 bases from V and 1 from J, leaving 6 bases between them. The CDR3 sequence: CASSIWGNTEAFF. In DNA, the CDR3 is TGTGCCAGTAGTATTTGGGGGAACACTGAAGCTTTCTTT.

This sequence joins TRBV12-3 or TRBV12-4 and TRBJ1-2; no definite D call. The V end was cut by 6 bases, the J end by 2 bases, with 7 bases between. This CDR3 is built from 12 residues. The CDR3 protein is CASRNRNYGYTF. The DNA of the CDR3 is TGTGCCAGCAGAAACCGAAACTATGGCTACACCTTC.

This clonotype was found many times. The V call is TRBV4-3, the J call TRBJ2-1; 11 bases align to TRBD2. V trimming: 2 bases; J trimming: 9 bases; junction bases outside the gene matches: 6. Looked up from germline, CDR1 is LGHNA and CDR2 is YSLEER. The CDR3 spans 15 residues. The CDR3 coding sequence is TGCGCCAGCAGCCAAAGTAGCGGGGGGGCCGGTGAGCAGTTCTTC. Translating gives CASSQSSGGAGEQFF.

This sequence joins TRBV11-2 and TRBJ1-4; perhaps TRBD1 as D (6 bases). The CDR3 spans 16 residues. Trimming removed 1 base at V and 0 bases at J, with 9 bases between. Looked up from germline, CDR1 is SGHAT and CDR2 is FQNNGV. The CDR3 region has the DNA TGTGCCAGCAGCTTAGTTCCAGGGGCAACTAATGAAAAACTGTTTTTT. Translation gives CASSLVPGATNEKLFF.

This rearrangement joins TRBV4-1 to TRBJ2-5; D is unclear. This CDR3 comprises 13 residues. Trimming took off 1 base at V and 5 bases at J, with 8 bases between the two ends. Germline V gives CDR1 MGHRA, CDR2 YSYEKL. The CDR3 here is CASSQVISETQYF. CDR3 in DNA: TGCGCCAGCAGCCAAGTTATTTCGGAGACCCAGTACTTC.

The sample holds a few counts of this clonotype. V gene TRBV7-8 combines with J gene TRBJ2-2; 9 nucleotides agree with TRBD1. The V gene's germline CDR1 is SGHVS and CDR2 FQNEAQ. The CDR3 extends over 16 amino acids. J was trimmed by 3 bases and V by 7 bases; bases with no gene match: 9. The CDR3 DNA follows: TGTGCCAGCATCCTCGGCACAGGGGGCCACACCGGGGAGCTGTTTTTT. Translating it yields CASILGTGGHTGELFF. The variable domain in full, with the rest retrieved from reference TRBV7-8 and TRBJ2-2, is GAGVSQSPRYKVAKRGQDVALRCDPISGHVSLFWYQQALGQGPEFLTYFQNEAQLDKSGLPSDRFFAERPEGSVSTLKIQRTQQEDSAVYLCASILGTGGHTGELFFGEGSRLTVL.

Ten or more counts support this clonotype. The chain uses TRBV12-3 or TRBV12-4 and TRBJ1-5, with D tentatively TRBD1 (6 bases). This CDR3 spans 14 amino acids. V was shortened by 7 bases and J by 3 bases, with 13 bases between the two germline ends. The CDR3 loop is CASNHQGPNQPQHF. The CDR3 coding sequence is TGTGCCAGCAATCACCAGGGGCCCAATCAGCCCCAGCATTTT.

The rearrangement joins TRBV12-5 to TRBJ2-1; D is unresolved. Germline CDR1 and CDR2: LGHNT and FRNRAP. The length of the CDR3 is 11 residues. V lost 3 bases, J lost 8 bases, and 5 bases lay in between. The CDR3 DNA follows: TGTGCTAGTGGTTTCGAGGATGAGCAGTTCTTC. Protein sequence: CASGFEDEQFF. Variable domain in full (rest from reference TRBV12-5 and TRBJ2-1): DARVTQTPRHKVTEMGQEVTMRCQPILGHNTVFWYRQTMMQGLELLAYFRNRAPLDDSGMPKDRFSAEMPDATLATLKIQPSEPRDSAVYFCASGFEDEQFFGPGTRLTVL.

This clonotype was detected a few times. The chain is built from TRBV6-5 and TRBJ2-2; TRBD2 agrees at 14 bases. The CDR3 has 19 amino acids. Trimming cost V 4 bases and J 4 bases; bases outside gene matches: 11. Germline CDR1 and CDR2: MNHEY and SVGAGI. CDR3 coding DNA: TGTGCCAGCAGTTCTACCGGGACTAGCGGGGGACCTCTCACCGGGGAGCTGTTTTTT. This codes for CASSSTGTSGGPLTGELFF.

There are a few counts of this clonotype. The chain links TRBV29-1 to TRBJ2-1; possibly TRBD2 for D (5 bases). The germline CDR1 and CDR2 sequences are SQVTM and ANQGSEA. The germline V and J ends were trimmed by 6 bases and 4 bases, with 10 bases remaining between them. CDR3 size: 12 residues. The CDR3 spells CSVRTGYNEQFF. As DNA, the CDR3 is TGCAGCGTGAGGACGGGATACAATGAGCAGTTCTTC.

V gene TRBV6-2 or TRBV6-3 combines with J gene TRBJ2-1; 8 bases line up with TRBD2. CDR3 length: 15 amino acids. V was pared by 2 bases and J by 4 bases, with 4 bases of the junction left unmatched. Germline V gene data show CDR1 as MNHEY and CDR2 as SVGEGT. Here the CDR3 DNA reads TGTGCCAGCAGTTACGCGGGGGGAGCTTACAATGAGCAGTTCTTC. It specifies CASSYAGGAYNEQFF.

This clonotype has only a few counts. The chain links TRBV6-5 to TRBJ1-6; the D gene is possibly TRBD1 (5 bases). V was cut by 8 bases and J by 6 bases, with 20 bases left in between. The CDR3 sequence is 16 residues long. Germline-derived CDR1 and CDR2 are MNHEY and SVGAGI. The CDR3 bases are TGTGCCAGCCAAAGCCGAGAGGGGATGGGTAATTCACCCCTCCACTTT. Protein product: CASQSREGMGNSPLHF.

This clonotype was seen a few times. CDR3 in DNA: TGTGCCAGCAGTTTAATTTGGGGGACAGGGGACCTACGGGACACCGGGGAGCTGTTTTTT. It encodes CASSLIWGTGDLRDTGELFF. The chain has TRBV12-3 or TRBV12-4 and TRBJ2-2, with 10 nucleotides matching TRBD1. The CDR3 runs to 20 residues. The V and J ends lost 2 bases and 3 bases, in that order; junction bases with no gene match: 15.

This clonotype was seen a handful of times. The gene calls are TRBV7-2 and TRBJ1-5; D not certain. Germline V lookup: CDR1 SGHTA, CDR2 FQGNSA. The CDR3 is 14 residues long. The ends were cut back, 3 bases at V and 3 bases at J, with 9 bases in the middle. In DNA form, the CDR3 reads TGTGCCAGCAGCTTTGAAAACTTCAATCAGCCCCAGCATTTT. Its translation: CASSFENFNQPQHF.

This clonotype occurred many times. The chain has TRBV6-1 and TRBJ2-3; TRBD2 agrees at 11 bases. The CDR3 covers 17 residues. Trimming removed 4 bases from V and 5 bases from J; junction bases left unmatched: 11. Germline V CDR1 and CDR2: MNHNS, SASEGT. DNA of the CDR3: TGTGCCAGCAGTGGCCGTTTGACTAGCGGGGAATTAGATACGCAGTATTTT. As protein: CASSGRLTSGELDTQYF.

This clonotype showed up just a few times. The V call is TRBV7-2, the J call TRBJ2-5, with D unresolved. Between the trimmed V and J ends, which lost 1 base and 2 bases, there was a span of 14 bases. Germline V gives CDR1 SGHTA, CDR2 FQGNSA. The CDR3 has 16 amino acids. CDR3 region: CASSLGGLWKQETQYF. The CDR3 nucleotides are TGTGCCAGCAGCTTAGGTGGTTTGTGGAAGCAAGAGACCCAGTACTTC.

This rearrangement joins TRBV6-2 or TRBV6-3 to TRBJ2-2, with 9 bases identical to TRBD1. The CDR3 length is 16 residues. The junction had 4 bases not matched to a gene; V was cut back by 2 bases and J by 3 bases. Germline lookup yields CDR1 MNHEY and CDR2 SVGEGT. CDR3 residues: CASSYDWTGDTGELFF. In DNA form, the CDR3 reads TGTGCCAGCAGTTACGATTGGACAGGGGACACCGGGGAGCTGTTTTTT.

This chain joins TRBV7-2 and TRBJ1-2; a weak D match, TRBD1 (6 bases). This CDR3 is built from 14 residues. V lost 2 bases, J lost 2 bases, and 9 bases lay in between. The germline gives CDR1 SGHTA, CDR2 FQGNSA. CDR3 in amino acids: CASSLSTGNYGYTF. The DNA for the CDR3 is TGTGCCAGCAGCTTATCTACAGGGAACTATGGCTACACCTTC.

The rearrangement joins TRBV6-1 to TRBJ1-1; D is uncertain. This CDR3 spans 13 amino acids. Germline assignment: CDR1 MNHNS and CDR2 SASEGT. Trimming shortened V by 4 bases and J by 11 bases, and 17 bases separated the two germline ends. In DNA, the CDR3 is TGTGCCAGCAGTGCGGAGTGGACCCTGGGGGCTTTCTTT. As protein: CASSAEWTLGAFF.

This clonotype was detected ten times or more. J is TRBJ1-1 and V is TRBV7-2; D unresolved. Trimming took 2 bases from V and 13 from J, leaving 11 bases between them. Germline V gives CDR1 SGHTA, CDR2 FQGNSA. This CDR3 spans 11 amino acids. The CDR3 protein is CASSLNRLVFF. The CDR3 DNA sequence: TGTGCCAGCAGCTTAAACCGGCTGGTTTTCTTT.

This chain uses TRBV20-1 with TRBJ2-7; a possible D gene is TRBD2 (7 bases). The V end lost 2 bases, the J end lost 3 bases, and 11 bases lay between the germline ends. Germline CDR1 is DFQATT and CDR2 is SNEGSKA (reference sequence). The CDR3 is 13 amino acids. As DNA, the CDR3 is TGCAGTGCTAGAAGGGGGGAGGGCTACGAGCAGTACTTC. It codes for CSARRGEGYEQYF.

There are many counts of this clonotype. V and J are TRBV27 and TRBJ1-4; D possibly corresponds to TRBD1 (5 bases). Trimming removed 5 bases at V and 10 bases at J, with 11 bases between. There are 12 residues in the CDR3. Germline CDR1 is MNHEY and CDR2 is SMNVEV (reference sequence). The DNA of the CDR3 is TGTGCCAGCAGTCAAGTCGGGGGAAAACTGTTTTTT. This translates into CASSQVGGKLFF.